This paragraph reports one T cell receptor beta chain. These data come from a study of cytomegalovirus exposure and HLA in healthy donors. Germline values: CDR1 SGHVS, CDR2 FQNEAQ. V was trimmed by 5 bases and J by 2 bases, leaving 17 bases between them. The CDR3 is 16 residues long. The donors gave bone marrow, and they were healthy. PCR involved 60 Vbeta and 13 Jbeta primers. Profiling relied on immunoSEQ multiplex PCR, and the TCRdb table lists in-frame clones only, not all of them. This sample has some 110,000 clones; about 79% occur once, and the top ten carry 3.5% to 4.5%. This sequence joins TRBV7-8 and TRBJ2-3; D possibly corresponds to TRBD1 (5 bases). The sample consisted of PBMCs. This clonotype originated in a young man in good health and CMV-seropositive. The CDR3 reads CASSPGARANTDTQYF. The CDR3, as DNA: TGTGCCAGCAGCCCCGGCGCCAGGGCGAACACAGATACGCAGTATTTT.